This is a list of T cell receptor beta chains from one sample in a study of vaccination and CD4 T cells after COVID-19. TCRdb fed the PCR reads into MiXCR, producing one record per CDR3 protein. The data contain 15,000 to 20,000 distinct CDR3 sequences, 30% to 40% of them singletons. These receptors' antigens are unknown. The sequences come from CD4+ T cells from blood, cultured in vitro, collected before SARS-CoV-2 vaccination. Receptors were obtained from a human donor who received a COVID-19 vaccine. Each CDR3 is given with its conserved first and last residue. Fields, in order: V gene, clone size, D gene, J gene, CDR3 DNA, CDR3 protein. D genes are given only for firm matches. Clone size is shown for a subset of rows, as once, few, many or a class of expanded clone.

TRBV7-9	-	TRBD1	TRBJ2-7	TGTGCCAGCAGCGTCGGGACAGGTAACGAGCAGTACTTC	CASSVGTGNEQYF
TRBV12-5	-	TRBD1	TRBJ2-3	TGTGCTAGTGGCCAGGACAGGCGAACAGATACGCAGTATTTT	CASGQDRRTDTQYF
TRBV30	-	-	TRBJ1-2	TGTGCCTGGAGTGTAGGGCCTAACTATGGCTACACCTTC	CAWSVGPNYGYTF
TRBV12-3/TRBV12-4	-	-	TRBJ1-2	TGTGCCAGCAGTTTCGTCGGGGTGGGTGAGGGCTACACCTTC	CASSFVGVGEGYTF
TRBV21-1	few	-	TRBJ2-1	TGTGCCAGCAGCACGGAAAGACAGGGTACGAACAATGAGCAGTTCTTC	CASSTERQGTNNEQFF
TRBV19	once	TRBD2	TRBJ2-1	TGTGCCAGTAGCATCCTTAGCGGGCCCTACAATGAGCAGTTCTTC	CASSILSGPYNEQFF
TRBV29-1	-	TRBD1	TRBJ1-5	TGCAGCGTTGTTACAGGGGACCAGCCCCAGCATTTT	CSVVTGDQPQHF
TRBV6-1	-	TRBD1	TRBJ1-1	TGTGCCAGCAGCCCCGGGACAGGGGGCACTGAAGCTTTCTTT	CASSPGTGGTEAFF
TRBV6-1	-	TRBD1	TRBJ1-2	TGTGCCAGCAGACAGGGGGGCGGCTATGGCTACACCTTC	CASRQGGGYGYTF
TRBV20-1	-	TRBD2	TRBJ2-1	TGCAGTGCTACTGGACTAGCGGGGGGTCGGTATGAGCAGTTCTTC	CSATGLAGGRYEQFF
TRBV20-1	few	TRBD1	TRBJ1-2	TGCAGTGCTAGAGCGGGACAGGGGATTCTTCGGGGCTACACCTTC	CSARAGQGILRGYTF
TRBV7-9	-	TRBD1	TRBJ2-7	TGTGCCAGCAACTCACAGGGGGCCTACGAGCAGTACTTC	CASNSQGAYEQYF
TRBV6-5	-	-	TRBJ1-1	TGTGCCAGCAGTTACGGGCGGGGTATGAACACTGAAGCTTTCTTT	CASSYGRGMNTEAFF
TRBV20-1	-	-	TRBJ1-5	TGCAGTGCCGTCGGATTCGGGGGTTTCAATCAGCCCCAGCATTTT	CSAVGFGGFNQPQHF
TRBV6-1	-	-	TRBJ1-5	TGTGCCAGCAGCGGATTGTATAGCAATCAGCCCCAGCATTTT	CASSGLYSNQPQHF
TRBV7-2	-	-	TRBJ1-2	TGTGCCAGCAGCCGCGGGGGGTACTATGGCTACACCTTC	CASSRGGYYGYTF
TRBV19	-	-	TRBJ2-2	TGTGCCAGTAGACAGGGAGCGAACACCGGGGAGCTGTTTTTT	CASRQGANTGELFF
TRBV4-1	few	-	TRBJ2-2	TGCGCCAGCAGCCAACCCTTGTCCGGGGGGCCCGGGGAGCTGTTTTTT	CASSQPLSGGPGELFF
TRBV30	few	-	TRBJ1-5	TGTGCCTGGAGCTATGGGACCGCGAATCAGCCCCAGCATTTT	CAWSYGTANQPQHF
TRBV19	few	-	TRBJ2-2	TGTGCCAGTCGTCATACCGCCGACAGGTCGATCGTAGACGCGAACACCGGGGAGCTGTTTTTT	CASRHTADRSIVDANTGELFF
TRBV20-1	-	-	TRBJ1-6	TGCAGTGCTAGGGGGAGACGGGGGGCGGGATTTAATTCACCCCTCCACTTT	CSARGRRGAGFNSPLHF
TRBV7-2	-	TRBD2	TRBJ2-7	TGTGCCAGCAGCGCAGTCGCGGGGGGCTACGAGCAGTACTTC	CASSAVAGGYEQYF
TRBV5-1	-	-	TRBJ2-2	TGCGCCAGCAGCCTTCGGATCTCCGGGGAGCTGTTTTTT	CASSLRISGELFF
TRBV10-2	-	TRBD1	TRBJ2-1	TGCGCCAGCAGTGATTGGACAGGGGCCCGAGGTGAGCAGTTCTTC	CASSDWTGARGEQFF
TRBV20-1	-	TRBD2	TRBJ2-5	TGCAGTGCCGCCCCACTAGCGGGGGTGCTCCAAGAGACCCAGTACTTC	CSAAPLAGVLQETQYF
TRBV12-3/TRBV12-4	medium-sized	-	TRBJ2-3	TGTGCCAGCAGCCTCCGGGACTTTTCACGCACAGATACGCAGTATTTT	CASSLRDFSRTDTQYF
TRBV20-1	few	-	TRBJ1-1	TGCAGTGCTAAACATACACGAGCTTTCTTT	CSAKHTRAFF
TRBV12-3/TRBV12-4	few	TRBD1	TRBJ2-5	TGTGCCAGCAGGAACAGGGGGCAGGAGACCCAGTACTTC	CASRNRGQETQYF
TRBV7-9	few	-	TRBJ2-1	TGTGCCAGCAGCTTAGGGGGGCTCTGGAATGAGCAGTTCTTC	CASSLGGLWNEQFF
TRBV6-2/TRBV6-3	-	-	TRBJ1-2	TGTGCCAGCAGTCCCGCCATTCGGTCTATGGGCTACACCTTC	CASSPAIRSMGYTF
TRBV6-1	-	-	TRBJ1-2	TGTGCCACCCACTCGGGAGGGGTTCGTCCCCTCAACTATGGCTACACCTTC	CATHSGGVRPLNYGYTF
TRBV20-1	few	TRBD2	TRBJ2-3	TGCAGTGCCCCAGGACTAGCGGGGGGGCAACTTCCCACAGATACGCAGTATTTT	CSAPGLAGGQLPTDTQYF
TRBV7-6	-	-	TRBJ2-1	TGTGCCAGCAGCCCCGTAGGTGTACGGGGCGGTGAGCAGTTCTTC	CASSPVGVRGGEQFF
TRBV12-3/TRBV12-4	-	TRBD2	TRBJ2-1	TGTGCCAGCAGTTTATTACTAGCGGGGGCGCGTACGGATGAGCAGTTCTTC	CASSLLLAGARTDEQFF
TRBV6-1	-	TRBD2	TRBJ2-5	TGTGCCAGCAGTACTCTAGCGGGGACCGGGGCCCAGTACTTC	CASSTLAGTGAQYF
TRBV4-1	few	-	TRBJ1-1	TGCGCCAGCAGCCAAGAAAGTCTGAACACTGAAGCTTTCTTT	CASSQESLNTEAFF
TRBV2	-	TRBD2	TRBJ2-2	TGTGCCAGCACGAAAACGGGGGGGCGGGGCACCGGGGAGCTGTTTTTT	CASTKTGGRGTGELFF
TRBV9	-	-	TRBJ1-5	TGTGCCAGCAGCGTAGGATGGAGCGATCAGCCCCAGCATTTT	CASSVGWSDQPQHF
TRBV18	few	-	TRBJ1-1	TGTGCCAGCTCACCACTCCCGAACACTGAAGCTTTCTTT	CASSPLPNTEAFF
TRBV6-5	-	TRBD1	TRBJ1-2	TGTGCCAGCAGTTACGTAGGACAGGGGAAAGGCTACACCTTC	CASSYVGQGKGYTF
TRBV7-6	few	-	TRBJ1-5	TGTGCCAGCAGCCTAGGGACGGGTCGCAATCAGCCCCAGCATTTT	CASSLGTGRNQPQHF